This is a list of T cell receptor beta chains from one sample in a study of blood T cells in healthy people across ages. TCRdb processed the 5' RACE reads anew with MiXCR; each CDR3 protein has one entry. This table holds about 1.4 million distinct CDR3 sequences, approximately 60% found once. The specimen was blood. Receptor source: a man aged 18 to 29 in good health. The CDR3 runs from the conserved cysteine through the conserved F or W. Each record gives: V gene, CDR3 length, clone size, D gene, J gene, CDR3 protein, CDR3 DNA. D genes are given only for firm matches. Clone size is not always given. Where it is, it says once, few, many or a class for expanded clones.

TRBV20-1	13	few	-	TRBJ1-5	CSAKQGYDQPQHF	TGCAGTGCTAAGCAGGGGTACGATCAGCCCCAGCATTTT
TRBV4-3	15	many	TRBD2	TRBJ2-1	CASSQGLAGNNEQFF	TGCGCCAGCAGCCAAGGACTAGCGGGGAACAATGAGCAGTTCTTC
TRBV6-6	11	-	-	TRBJ2-7	CASSYGSGQYF	TGTGCCAGCAGTTACGGGAGTGGCCAGTACTTC
TRBV7-2	13	few	TRBD2	TRBJ2-3	CARTSGGSDTQYF	TGTGCCAGAACTAGCGGGGGGTCAGATACGCAGTATTTT
TRBV6-6	17	-	TRBD2	TRBJ2-7	CASSYKRGPRNSYEQYF	TGTGCCAGCAGTTACAAGCGGGGGCCGCGAAACTCCTACGAGCAGTACTTC
TRBV7-8	12	-	-	TRBJ2-7	CASSPGISEQYF	TGTGCCAGCAGCCCCGGAATAAGCGAGCAGTACTTC
TRBV6-6	16	-	TRBD2	TRBJ2-5	CASTHQLAGGKETQYF	TGTGCCAGCACCCATCAACTAGCGGGAGGCAAAGAGACCCAGTACTTC
TRBV10-3	13	-	-	TRBJ2-7	CAISEARQDEQYF	TGTGCCATCAGTGAGGCCCGCCAAGACGAGCAGTACTTC
TRBV4-1	15	-	-	TRBJ1-4	CASSQFGRGNEKLFF	TGCGCCAGCAGCCAGTTCGGAAGGGGAAATGAAAAACTGTTTTTT
TRBV12-3/TRBV12-4	15	few	-	TRBJ2-3	CASSLAPGVADTQYF	TGTGCCAGCAGTTTGGCCCCAGGGGTGGCAGATACGCAGTATTTT
TRBV5-1	16	-	TRBD2	TRBJ2-1	CASSREGSGGYNEQFF	TGCGCCAGCAGCCGGGAGGGTAGCGGGGGATACAATGAGCAGTTCTTC
TRBV6-1	14	-	TRBD1	TRBJ1-2	CASSEPTGEHGYTF	TGTGCCAGCAGTGAACCCACAGGGGAACATGGCTACACCTTC
TRBV4-3	20	once	TRBD1	TRBJ2-2	CASSPQRTGPSYGNTGELFF	TGCGCCAGCAGCCCTCAGCGGACAGGCCCTAGTTATGGGAACACCGGGGAGCTGTTTTTT
TRBV6-5	16	-	TRBD2	TRBJ2-6	CASSREGIPGANVLTF	TGTGCCAGCAGTAGGGAGGGAATCCCTGGGGCCAACGTCCTGACTTTC
TRBV4-2	16	few	TRBD2	TRBJ2-3	CASSQETREGIDTQYF	TGTGCCAGCAGCCAAGAAACGCGGGAGGGCATAGATACGCAGTATTTT
TRBV7-2	15	-	-	TRBJ1-4	CASSLIGRVNEKLFF	TGTGCCAGCAGCTTAATCGGCAGGGTTAATGAAAAACTGTTTTTT
TRBV29-1	14	-	TRBD1	TRBJ2-7	CSVGVDRGSYEQYF	TGCAGCGTTGGGGTCGACAGGGGTTCCTACGAGCAGTACTTC
TRBV25-1	13	-	-	TRBJ2-5	CASSEYGGETQYF	TGTGCCAGCAGTGAATATGGGGGTGAGACCCAGTACTTC
TRBV3-1	15	-	TRBD1	TRBJ2-3	CASSQVPGGADTQYF	TGTGCCAGCAGCCAAGTCCCAGGGGGAGCAGATACGCAGTATTTT
TRBV20-1	12	-	TRBD1	TRBJ2-7	CSSETGLREQYF	TGCAGTAGTGAGACAGGGTTAAGGGAGCAGTACTTC
TRBV4-3	15	-	TRBD2	TRBJ2-3	CASSPKTTSGGTQYF	TGCGCCAGCAGCCCGAAGACGACTAGCGGGGGTACGCAGTATTTT
TRBV27	15	-	TRBD1	TRBJ2-3	CASSLTGIRGDTQYF	TGTGCCAGCAGTTTAACAGGAATCAGGGGGGATACGCAGTATTTT
TRBV7-2	15	-	-	TRBJ2-6	CASSLSGPGANVLTF	TGTGCCAGCAGCTTATCGGGGCCCGGGGCCAACGTCCTGACTTTC
TRBV29-1	12	-	TRBD1	TRBJ2-5	CSVLQGQETQYF	TGCAGCGTCCTACAGGGGCAAGAGACCCAGTACTTC
TRBV4-3	16	-	-	TRBJ2-3	CASSQEGRRFAGTQYF	TGCGCCAGCAGCCAAGAGGGGAGGAGATTCGCAGGTACGCAGTATTTT
TRBV29-1	11	-	-	TRBJ1-2	CSAGTLYGHTF	TGCAGCGCCGGGACACTCTATGGCCACACCTTC
TRBV20-1	13	few	-	TRBJ2-1	CSAREGSYNEQFF	TGCAGTGCTAGGGAGGGCTCCTACAATGAGCAGTTCTTC
TRBV29-1	15	-	-	TRBJ2-3	CSVGAGASSTDTQYF	TGCAGCGTTGGGGCAGGGGCTTCAAGCACAGATACGCAGTATTTT
TRBV2	16	-	-	TRBJ2-1	CASSGPDREGRNEQFF	TGTGCCAGCAGTGGGCCAGACAGAGAGGGAAGGAATGAGCAGTTCTTC
TRBV6-4	16	-	TRBD1	TRBJ2-2	CASSEGTELHTGELFF	TGTGCCAGCAGTGAAGGGACAGAACTTCACACCGGGGAGCTGTTTTTT
TRBV5-5	15	-	-	TRBJ1-1	CASSLARQPNTEAFF	TGTGCCAGCAGCTTGGCGCGACAACCGAACACTGAAGCTTTCTTT
TRBV6-2/TRBV6-3	14	-	-	TRBJ2-7	CASSYNSGANEQYF	TGTGCCAGCAGTTACAATTCGGGGGCGAACGAGCAGTACTTC
TRBV4-1	14	-	-	TRBJ2-5	CASSPYDNQETQYF	TGCGCCAGCAGCCCTTACGACAACCAAGAGACCCAGTACTTC
TRBV7-6	14	-	-	TRBJ2-1	CASSLSRMGNEQFF	TGTGCCAGCAGCTTGTCCCGGATGGGTAATGAGCAGTTCTTC
TRBV29-1	12	-	-	TRBJ2-1	CSVEEGGYEQFF	TGCAGCGTTGAAGAGGGGGGCTACGAGCAGTTCTTC
TRBV4-2	19	few	TRBD2	TRBJ2-1	CASSQEGYERGPSYNEQFF	TGTGCCAGCAGCCAAGAAGGCTACGAGCGGGGGCCCTCCTACAATGAGCAGTTCTTC
TRBV4-1	14	-	-	TRBJ2-1	CASSLGWGLDVQFF	TGCGCCAGCAGCCTGGGGTGGGGCCTGGACGTGCAGTTCTTC
TRBV12-3/TRBV12-4	17	-	TRBD1	TRBJ1-5	CASSRDRGFDSNQPQHF	TGTGCCAGCAGCCGGGACAGGGGGTTTGATAGCAATCAGCCCCAGCATTTT
TRBV6-6	15	-	-	TRBJ2-3	CASSYSGQGGDTQYF	TGTGCCAGCAGTTACTCCGGGCAGGGTGGGGATACGCAGTATTTT
TRBV29-1	14	few	-	TRBJ2-1	CSVEEQSFYNEQFF	TGCAGCGTTGAAGAACAGAGCTTCTACAATGAGCAGTTCTTC
TRBV4-1	16	once	TRBD1	TRBJ2-7	CASSRDRVLPSYEQYF	TGCGCCAGCAGCCGGGACAGGGTATTACCTAGCTACGAGCAGTACTTC
TRBV27	14	-	-	TRBJ2-7	CASSPLTEVYEQYF	TGTGCCAGCAGCCCATTGACGGAGGTCTACGAGCAGTACTTC
TRBV3-1	15	-	-	TRBJ2-1	CASSQDMGRGNEQFF	TGTGCCAGCAGCCAAGATATGGGCCGCGGTAATGAGCAGTTCTTC
TRBV21-1	16	-	-	TRBJ2-7	CASSDVTSGRPYEQYF	TGTGCCAGCAGCGACGTGACTAGCGGGAGGCCATACGAGCAGTACTTC